Below are 29 T cell receptor beta chains sequenced from a single sample in a study of T cells in Graves' hyperthyroidism and ophthalmopathy. TCR beta CDR3 regions were amplified from RNA. TCR CDR3 regions were first amplified by RT-PCR with HTBI primers. Via MiXCR, TCRdb re-called the multiplex PCR reads, giving one row per CDR3 protein. The sample lists some 270,000 distinct CDR3 sequences, approximately 14% seen once, with 7.9% in the top ten. The sample consisted of blood. These receptors all come from a middle-aged woman with Graves' hyperthyroidism.

Comment on this clonotype: With a much larger clone just one base away, this may be a read error. The chain combines TRBV2 with TRBJ2-5, with TRBD2 identical over 7 bases. Germline V gene sequence: CDR1 SNHLY, CDR2 FYNNEI. This CDR3 has 16 amino acids. CDR3 in amino acids: CVSSDSASGEQETQYF. Written as DNA, the CDR3 is TGTGTCAGCAGTGACTCGGCTAGCGGTGAACAAGAGACCCAGTACTTC.

This clonotype was counted ten times or more. The V and J genes are TRBV20-1 and TRBJ2-2; 14 bases match TRBD2. Losses at the gene ends were 1 base for V and 3 bases for J; bases not matched to a gene: 7. Germline CDR1 reads DFQATT; CDR2 reads SNEGSKA (reference sequence). This CDR3 comprises 18 residues. CDR3 nucleotide sequence: TGCAGTGCTAGAGCCCGACTAGCGGGAGGGCGGTACACCGGGGAGCTGTTTTTT. Encoded protein: CSARARLAGGRYTGELFF.

In the case of this clonotype: Sequence at one end of the junction differs from germline and may be a read error. The chain uses TRBV19 and TRBJ2-5; D assignment may be TRBD1 or TRBD2 (5 bases each). From germline, CDR1 is LNHDA and CDR2 SQIVND (reference sequence). The CDR3 spans 15 residues. For the CDR3, the DNA is TGCGCCAGTAGTGTTTTGGGACGTAGCGAGGAGACCCAGTACTTC. This encodes CASSVLGRSEETQYF. Full variable domain (remainder filled in from reference TRBV19 and TRBJ2-5): DGGITQSPKYLFRKEGQNVTLSCEQNLNHDAMYWYRQDPGQGLRLIYYSQIVNDFQKGDIAEGYSVSREKKESFPLTVTSAQKNPTAFYLCASSVLGRSEETQYFGPGTRLLVL.

The table lists this clonotype with many counts. CDR3 region: CASSPGQEANEKLFF. DNA of the CDR3: TGTGCCAGCTCACCCGGACAGGAAGCAAATGAAAAACTGTTTTTT. The chain employs TRBV18 and TRBJ1-4, with 7 bases lining up with TRBD1. The CDR3 contains 15 residues. V lost 3 bases and J lost 5; bases outside the gene matches: 6. Germline CDR1 and CDR2: KGHSH and LQKENI.

This clonotype was recorded a few times. The rearrangement links TRBV9 to TRBJ1-1; D is ambiguous. The germline V and J ends were trimmed by 4 bases and 2 bases, with 18 bases remaining between them. Per the germline V gene, CDR1 is SGDLS and CDR2 is YYNGEE. The CDR3 consists of 16 residues. The CDR3 DNA reads TGTGCCAGCAGCCCTAGGGTAGGAGAGTATAACACTGAAGCTTTCTTT. Its protein product is CASSPRVGEYNTEAFF.

This clonotype was seen ten or more times. The genes are TRBV7-9 and TRBJ2-1; 7 positions match TRBD1. CDR3 length equals 16 residues. J was trimmed by 2 bases and V by 4 bases; bases with no gene match: 8. Germline values: CDR1 SEHNR, CDR2 FQNEAQ (reference sequence). Written as DNA, the CDR3 is TGTGCCAGCAGCTCAGAACAGGGGAGCGCCTACAATGAGCAGTTCTTC. Translated: CASSSEQGSAYNEQFF.

This clonotype has at least ten counts. This chain links TRBV25-1 with TRBJ1-4; 8 positions match TRBD1. This CDR3 has 14 residues. With 3 bases clipped from V and 8 bases from J, the junction kept 5 bases outside the gene matches. Germline CDR1 reads MGHDK; CDR2 reads SYGVNS. CDR3 nucleotide sequence: TGTGCCAGCAGTGACAGGGGGACAGGAGAAAAACTGTTTTTT. This encodes CASSDRGTGEKLFF. The variable domain in full, completed from reference TRBV25-1 and TRBJ1-4, reads EADIYQTPRYLVIGTGKKITLECSQTMGHDKMYWYQQDPGMELHLIHYSYGVNSTEKGDLSSESTVSRIRTEHFPLTLESARPSHTSQYLCASSDRGTGEKLFFGSGTQLSVL.

Worth noting for this clonotype: A much larger clone differs from this one at a single base, so this may be a read error. This chain links TRBV30 with TRBJ1-1; tentatively, D is TRBD1 (5 bases). This CDR3 region has 16 residues. Per the germline V gene, CDR1 is GTSNPN and CDR2 is SVGIG (reference sequence). The CDR3 DNA is TGTGTCTGGGCCAGTGAGGGGCCCCAGAGGATAAGTGAAGCTTTCTTT. Residues: CVWASEGPQRISEAFF.

Only a few counts were recorded for this clonotype. The V and J genes are TRBV15 and TRBJ1-1, with a tentative D call TRBD1 (5 bases). The CDR3 consists of 14 residues. In germline, CDR1 is LNHNV, CDR2 YYDKDF (reference sequence). Trimming shortened V by 1 base and J by 1 base, and 7 bases separated the two germline ends. The CDR3 region has the DNA TGTGCCACCAGCAGAGCCGGGGGGAACACTGAAGCTTTCTTT. Translated, it gives CATSRAGGNTEAFF.

The chain uses TRBV7-6 and TRBJ2-1, with TRBD1 as a possible D gene (5 bases). Trimming removed 6 bases from V and 6 bases from J, with 18 bases in between. The CDR3 extends over 15 amino acids. CDR1 is SGHVS and CDR2 is FNYEAQ in the germline V gene. CDR3 loop: CASRLFLGPSNEQFF. In nucleotides, the CDR3 is TGTGCCAGCAGACTCTTTCTGGGGCCCAGCAATGAGCAGTTCTTC.

The table lists this clonotype with many counts. The V call is TRBV7-3, the J call TRBJ2-2; 8 bases match TRBD2. The CDR3 loop spans 17 amino acids. Trimming cost V 5 bases and J 0 bases; bases outside gene matches: 8. Germline V gene sequence: CDR1 SGHTA, CDR2 FQGTGA. The CDR3 DNA reads TGTGCCAGCAGCCCCGACCCAGCGGGAGCGAACACCGGGGAGCTGTTTTTT. Residues: CASSPDPAGANTGELFF.

This clonotype was seen at least ten times. The chain uses TRBV12-3 or TRBV12-4 and TRBJ2-2; D is possibly TRBD2 (6 bases). V was shortened by 3 bases and J by 0 bases, with 8 bases between the two germline ends. The CDR3 extends over 15 amino acids. Written as DNA, the CDR3 is TGTGCCAGCAGTTTGGGGGAGGCGAACACCGGGGAGCTGTTTTTT. Protein product: CASSLGEANTGELFF.

This clonotype was seen at least ten times. The V and J genes are TRBV2 and TRBJ1-6; D is uncertain. Germline assignment: CDR1 SNHLY and CDR2 FYNNEI. There are 14 residues in the CDR3. Trimming took off 8 bases at V and 4 bases at J, with 12 bases between the two ends. The CDR3 protein is CASLLDGYNSPLHF. The CDR3 coding sequence is TGTGCCAGCCTATTAGATGGGTATAATTCACCCCTCCACTTT. The variable domain in full, with the rest retrieved from reference TRBV2 and TRBJ1-6, is EPEVTQTPSHQVTQMGQEVILRCVPISNHLYFYWYRQILGQKVEFLVSFYNNEISEKSEIFDDQFSVERPDGSNFTLKIRSTKLEDSAMYFCASLLDGYNSPLHFGNGTRLTVT.

The table lists this clonotype with many counts. This chain links TRBV3-1 with TRBJ1-2; TRBD1 is a possible D gene (6 bases). CDR1 and CDR2 (germline): LGHDT, YNNKEL (reference sequence). The V gene lost 1 base and the J gene lost 7 bases, with 13 bases spanning the gap. CDR3 length equals 14 residues. The CDR3 loop reads CASSQVPGAGGYTF. In nucleotides, the CDR3 is TGTGCCAGCAGCCAAGTTCCGGGGGCGGGTGGCTACACCTTC.

The chain recombines TRBV7-9 with TRBJ2-7; 13 nucleotides align to TRBD2. Germline trimming cut 5 bases from V and 6 bases from J; bases unmatched to any gene: 10. CDR3 length equals 16 residues. Per germline, CDR1 SEHNR and CDR2 FQNEAQ (reference sequence). CDR3: CASSPPKGLAGSEQYF. CDR3 coding DNA: TGTGCCAGCAGCCCCCCAAAGGGACTAGCGGGATCCGAGCAGTACTTC.

V is TRBV29-1 and J is TRBJ2-3, with 7 bases lining up with TRBD2. The CDR3 totals 13 residues. CDR1 SQVTM and CDR2 ANQGSEA come from the germline V gene. Unmatched junction bases numbered 5, after V lost 4 bases and J lost 4 bases. In DNA form, the CDR3 reads TGCAGCGTTGTAAGCGGGATCGCAGATACGCAGTATTTT. It specifies CSVVSGIADTQYF.

The chain couples TRBV2 to TRBJ2-1; perhaps D is TRBD1 or TRBD2 (5 bases each). V was cut by 3 bases and J by 8 bases, with 8 bases left in between. Germline lookup yields CDR1 SNHLY and CDR2 FYNNEI. This CDR3 contains 12 residues. The CDR3 bases are TGTGCCAGCAGTGATGGGGGAGATGAGCAGTTCTTC. Amino acids: CASSDGGDEQFF.

This clonotype has a count of ten or more. The chain uses TRBV5-1 and TRBJ2-1; 12 bases are a match to TRBD1. CDR1 and CDR2 (germline): SGHRS, YFSETQ. With 3 bases clipped from V and 8 bases from J, the junction kept 6 bases outside the gene matches. The CDR3 loop spans 15 amino acids. The DNA of the CDR3 is TGCGCCAGCAGCTCACCGGGACAGGGGGCCTATGAGCAGTTCTTC. Its protein product is CASSSPGQGAYEQFF.

At least ten counts were recorded for this clonotype. The chain links TRBV3-1 to TRBJ1-1; the D is unclear. Trimming removed 3 bases at V and 4 bases at J, with 12 bases between. The CDR3 spans 14 residues. Germline V lookup: CDR1 LGHDT, CDR2 YNNKEL (reference sequence). This CDR3 reads CASSHQDLRTEAFF. The DNA of the CDR3 is TGTGCCAGCAGCCATCAGGATTTACGCACTGAAGCTTTCTTT.

This clonotype was seen repeatedly, ten times or more. The chain has TRBV28 and TRBJ2-5; tentative D call: TRBD2 (6 bases). V gave up 3 bases and J gave up 5 bases, with 16 bases separating them. From germline, CDR1 is MDHEN and CDR2 SYDVKM. The CDR3 is made up of 15 amino acids. The CDR3 coding sequence is TGTGCCAGCAGTTTGCTGGAGGGCGGTAGCGAGACCCAGTACTTC. It specifies CASSLLEGGSETQYF.

This clonotype was seen many times. The CDR3 sequence is CASSSGTSGSDEQFF. The CDR3 region has the DNA TGCGCCAGCAGCTCCGGGACTAGCGGGAGCGATGAGCAGTTCTTC. The chain is built from TRBV5-1 and TRBJ2-1, with 14 nucleotides matching TRBD2. CDR3 size: 15 residues. Germline CDR1 is SGHRS and CDR2 is YFSETQ. J was trimmed by 8 bases and V by 3 bases; bases with no gene match: 4.

This clonotype was seen ten or more times. This sequence joins TRBV7-9 and TRBJ2-7; possibly TRBD1 or TRBD2 for D (5 bases each). The CDR3 is 12 amino acids. The germline V gene has CDR1 SEHNR and CDR2 FQNEAQ (reference sequence). V was clipped by 6 bases and J by 4 bases, with 10 bases between them. The CDR3 sequence: CASRAEGYEQYF. In DNA form, the CDR3 reads TGTGCCAGCAGGGCAGAGGGGTACGAGCAGTACTTC.

The chain couples TRBV4-1 to TRBJ1-4; D ambiguous. Trimming removed 2 bases from V and 5 bases from J, with 9 bases in between. The CDR3 is made up of 14 amino acids. Germline V gene sequence: CDR1 MGHRA, CDR2 YSYEKL. The CDR3 DNA reads TGCGCCAGCAGCCAAAGCACAGTGAATGAAAAACTGTTTTTT. Its translation: CASSQSTVNEKLFF.

This clonotype was recorded at least ten times. A read error may account for a junction end that differs from germline. The V gene is TRBV6-1, the J gene TRBJ2-7, with no clear D. Germline values: CDR1 MNHNS, CDR2 SASEGT. This CDR3 has 12 residues. Written as DNA, the CDR3 is TGTGCCAGCACGGCAGGTGATTACGAGCGGTACTTC. Amino acids: CASTAGDYERYF.

The sample holds many counts of this clonotype. For the CDR3, the DNA is TGCGCCAGCAGCCAAGCTTCCGGGACAGAAGAGACCCAGTACTTC. Protein: CASSQASGTEETQYF. V usage is TRBV4-1 and J usage is TRBJ2-5; 7 nucleotides line up with TRBD1. V gave up 1 base and J gave up 3 bases; unmatched junction bases: 5. This CDR3 has 15 residues. Looked up from germline, CDR1 is MGHRA and CDR2 is YSYEKL.

This clonotype turned up a few times. CDR3 sequence (DNA): TGTGCCATCAGGACAGGGACAGATACGCAGTATTTT. This gives the protein CAIRTGTDTQYF. This chain links TRBV10-3 with TRBJ2-3; 7 nucleotides align to TRBD1. The trim removed 6 bases at V and 3 bases at J, leaving 0 bases unmatched. Germline values: CDR1 ENHRY, CDR2 SYGVKD. This CDR3 region has 12 residues.

This clonotype was detected many times. The chain couples TRBV2 to TRBJ1-5, with D maybe TRBD1 (5 bases). Trimming shortened V by 6 bases and J by 11 bases, and 11 bases separated the two germline ends. The CDR3 runs 11 residues. CDR1 and CDR2 (germline): SNHLY, FYNNEI. CDR3 sequence reads: CASRGGASQHF. In nucleotides, the CDR3 is TGTGCCAGCAGGGGAGGGGCGTCCCAGCATTTT. The complete variable domain, with remaining parts taken from reference TRBV2 and TRBJ1-5, reads EPEVTQTPSHQVTQMGQEVILRCVPISNHLYFYWYRQILGQKVEFLVSFYNNEISEKSEIFDDQFSVERPDGSNFTLKIRSTKLEDSAMYFCASRGGASQHFGDGTRLSIL.

There are many counts of this clonotype. This sequence joins TRBV12-3 or TRBV12-4 and TRBJ2-1; D is undetermined. The length of the CDR3 is 13 residues. Trimming pared 3 bases from V and 6 bases from J, leaving 9 bases between. CDR3 coding DNA: TGTGCCAGCAGTTTTGGGCGCGTCAATGAGCAGTTCTTC. It specifies CASSFGRVNEQFF.

The table lists this clonotype with many counts. Germline and junction disagree at one end, which may indicate a read error. This chain links TRBV9 with TRBJ2-1, with 9 bases aligning to TRBD2. CDR1 and CDR2 from the germline V gene are SGDLS and YYNGEE. The CDR3 runs 16 residues. The CDR3: CASRVGVAGEPNEQFF. The CDR3 bases are TGTGCCAGCAGGGTAGGGGTAGCGGGAGAACCCAATGAGCAGTTCTTC.